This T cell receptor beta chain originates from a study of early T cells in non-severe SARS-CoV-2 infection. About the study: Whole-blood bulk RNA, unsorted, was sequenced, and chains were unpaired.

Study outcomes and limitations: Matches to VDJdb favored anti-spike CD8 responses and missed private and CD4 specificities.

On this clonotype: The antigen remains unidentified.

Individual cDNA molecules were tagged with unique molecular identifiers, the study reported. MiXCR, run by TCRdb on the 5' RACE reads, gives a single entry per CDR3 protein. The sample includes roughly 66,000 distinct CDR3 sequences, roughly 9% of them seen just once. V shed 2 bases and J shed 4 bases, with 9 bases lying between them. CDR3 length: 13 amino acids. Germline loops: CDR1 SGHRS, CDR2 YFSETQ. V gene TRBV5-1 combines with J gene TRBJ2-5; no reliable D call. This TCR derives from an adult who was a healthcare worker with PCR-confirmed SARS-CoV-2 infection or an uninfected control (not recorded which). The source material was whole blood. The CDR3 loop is CASSFGAAETQYF. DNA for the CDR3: TGCGCCAGCAGCTTTGGAGCAGCAGAGACCCAGTACTTC.